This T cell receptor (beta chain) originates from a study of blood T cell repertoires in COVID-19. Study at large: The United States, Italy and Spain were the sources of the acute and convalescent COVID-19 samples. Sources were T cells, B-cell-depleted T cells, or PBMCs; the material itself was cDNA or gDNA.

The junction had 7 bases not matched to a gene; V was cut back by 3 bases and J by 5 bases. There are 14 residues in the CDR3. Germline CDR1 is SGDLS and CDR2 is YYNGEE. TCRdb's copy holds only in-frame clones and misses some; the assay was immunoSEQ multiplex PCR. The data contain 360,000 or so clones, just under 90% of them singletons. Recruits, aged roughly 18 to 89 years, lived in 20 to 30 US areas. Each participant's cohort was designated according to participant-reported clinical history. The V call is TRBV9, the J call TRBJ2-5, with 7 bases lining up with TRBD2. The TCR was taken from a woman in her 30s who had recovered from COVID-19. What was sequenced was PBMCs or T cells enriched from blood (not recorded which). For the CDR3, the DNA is TGTGCCAGCAGCGAAGCGGGGTGGGGGGAGACCCAGTACTTC. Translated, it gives CASSEAGWGETQYF.